This TCR beta chain appears in the sequencing data of a study of circulating CD8 cells and anti-PD-1 response in melanoma. Across the study: Anti-PD-1 was first-line therapy for about 55% of the 13 patients.

By proportion, this clonotype is large. Its antigen remains unidentified. Four subsets defined by PD-1 and/or TIGIT were sorted from live CD3+CD8+TCRalphabeta+ cells. Each library started from roughly 16 ng of total RNA using the QIAseq Immune Repertoire TCR panel. A single record per CDR3 protein comes from TCRdb applying MiXCR to the reads. The table has approximately 120 distinct CDR3 sequences, around 13% seen once. The CDR3 covers 16 residues. Trimming cost V 3 bases and J 1 base; bases outside gene matches: 5. CDR1 LNHDA and CDR2 SQIVND come from the germline V gene (reference sequence). Study-wide results and caveats: PD-1 and DPOS subsets showed similar, higher clonality than DNEG. Clonotype sharing was highest between DPOS and TIGIT subsets. Patients included both untreated and previously treated individuals.

Sample: CD8+ T cells from PBMCs, taken at baseline or after one month of anti-PD-1 therapy (not recorded which). This chain links TRBV19 with TRBJ2-1; 8 bases align to TRBD2. The sequence derives from a human donor with melanoma. CDR3 loop: CASSILLAGSYNEQFF. The CDR3 DNA reads as TGTGCCAGTAGTATCCTTCTAGCGGGTTCCTACAATGAGCAGTTCTTC.